What follows are 14 T cell receptor beta chains derived from one specimen sequenced in a study of shared clonotypes between healthy human individuals. Measured with immunoSEQ multiplex PCR; TCRdb has only the in-frame clones, and not every one. Seen here are 1,500,000 or so clones, 95% to 97% observed once, and the top ten hold approximately 1.1%. Sequencing input: naive CD4+ T cells sorted from blood. Subset of the sample: CD45RA+ positively selected. The receptors here all came from a man aged 25-45 years in good health.

This chain links TRBV5-3 with TRBJ1-2; D remains unclear. TRBV5-3 is sorted into the ORF group, with uncertain function. The CDR3 is 13 residues long. Trimming removed 0 bases at V and 5 bases at J, with 8 bases between. CDR3 protein: CARSLGGGYGYTF. The CDR3 coding sequence is TGTGCCAGAAGCTTGGGTGGCGGATATGGCTACACCTTC.

The rearrangement uses TRBV5-1 and TRBJ2-2, with D unresolved. Germline lookup yields CDR1 SGHRS and CDR2 YFSETQ. The V end was cut by 4 bases, the J end by 1 base, with 14 bases between. This CDR3 has 16 residues. This chain's CDR3 is CASSQKVLGNTGELFF. For the CDR3, the DNA is TGCGCCAGCAGCCAAAAGGTCTTAGGGAACACCGGGGAGCTGTTTTTT.

J is TRBJ2-3 and V is TRBV6-1, with a tentative D call TRBD1 (5 bases). Germline CDR1 and CDR2: MNHNS and SASEGT. The CDR3 sequence is 14 residues long. Trimming took 6 bases from V and 0 from J, leaving 10 bases between them. CDR3 region: CASSLQESTDTQYF. CDR3 nucleotide sequence: TGTGCCAGCAGCTTACAGGAAAGCACAGATACGCAGTATTTT.

The chain recombines TRBV28 with TRBJ1-5, with 10 nucleotides matching TRBD1. Germline V gene lookup returns CDR1 MDHEN and CDR2 SYDVKM. The ends lost 7 bases at V and 6 bases at J; junction bases unmatched: 6. The CDR3 is 14 residues long. CDR3 sequence reads: CASTSGDRGQPQHF. The CDR3 DNA reads as TGTGCCAGCACCTCTGGGGACAGGGGTCAGCCCCAGCATTTT.

Remarks on this clone: This specimen includes other DNA sequences encoding the same CDR3. The CDR3 bases are TGTGCCAGCAGCTGGACAGCAACTAATGAAAAACTGTTTTTT. This gives the protein CASSWTATNEKLFF. The chain uses TRBV7-9 and TRBJ1-4, with D maybe TRBD1 (6 bases). In germline, CDR1 is SEHNR, CDR2 FQNEAQ (reference sequence). The CDR3 has 14 amino acids. Trimming took 4 bases from V and 0 from J, leaving 6 bases between them.

The chain uses TRBV5-6 and TRBJ1-3; a possible D gene is TRBD1 (5 bases). The germline CDR1 and CDR2 sequences are SGHDT and YYEEEE. The CDR3 is made up of 14 amino acids. Between the trimmed V and J ends, which lost 2 bases and 3 bases, there was a span of 9 bases. CDR3: CASSLIGVGNTIYF. CDR3 DNA sequence: TGTGCCAGCAGCTTAATAGGGGTTGGAAACACCATATATTTT.

This chain uses TRBV7-8 with TRBJ2-1; 7 bases are a match to TRBD2. After removal of 6 bases from V and 3 bases from J, the junction contained 2 bases not matched to a gene. CDR1 and CDR2 from the germline V gene are SGHVS and FQNEAQ. This CDR3 contains 13 residues. The CDR3 region has the DNA TGTGCCAGCAGTCCGGGAGGCTACAATGAGCAGTTCTTC. Its protein product is CASSPGGYNEQFF. The full variable domain, its missing parts supplied by reference TRBV7-8 and TRBJ2-1, is GAGVSQSPRYKVAKRGQDVALRCDPISGHVSLFWYQQALGQGPEFLTYFQNEAQLDKSGLPSDRFFAERPEGSVSTLKIQRTQQEDSAVYLCASSPGGYNEQFFGPGTRLTVL.

This clone was observed once. CDR3 in amino acids: CASSLAAVHQVVQYF. The CDR3 DNA follows: TGTGCCAGCAGCTTGGCGGCCGTACACCAAGTAGTCCAGTACTTC. The chain combines TRBV5-6 with TRBJ2-5; D gene unclear. V shed 0 bases and J shed 10 bases, with 19 bases lying between them. CDR3 size: 15 residues. Germline V gives CDR1 SGHDT, CDR2 YYEEEE.

This chain connects TRBV5-4 to TRBJ2-2, with 12 positions matching TRBD2. The J segment lost 4 bases and the V segment lost 4 bases, leaving 8 bases of the junction unmatched. Germline lookup yields CDR1 SGHNT and CDR2 YYREEE (reference sequence). This CDR3 is built from 17 residues. CDR3 amino acids: CASSPSLAGGATGELFF. CDR3 bases: TGTGCCAGCAGCCCGTCGCTAGCGGGAGGGGCCACCGGGGAGCTGTTTTTT.

This chain uses TRBV19 with TRBJ1-1; 10 positions match TRBD1. Germline CDR1 LNHDA, CDR2 SQIVND (reference sequence). Trimming took 6 bases from V and 0 from J; bases not matched to a gene: 13. This CDR3 region has 18 residues. Here the CDR3 reads CASSSSGQGFNLNTEAFF. The CDR3 DNA follows: TGTGCCAGTAGCTCCTCGGGACAGGGGTTTAATTTGAACACTGAAGCTTTCTTT.

Concerning this clone itself: In the same sample, other DNA sequences code for this CDR3. The gene calls are TRBV19 and TRBJ2-1; weak D call: TRBD2 (5 bases). Germline CDR1 is LNHDA and CDR2 is SQIVND (reference sequence). Trimming pared 5 bases from V and 0 bases from J, leaving 8 bases between. This CDR3 is built from 14 residues. The CDR3 DNA reads TGTGCCAGTAGTTCGGGGAGCTCCTACAATGAGCAGTTCTTC. Translating it yields CASSSGSSYNEQFF.

This clone has just one count. DNA for the CDR3: TGCGCCAGCAGCCAAGTTCCCAATCAGCCCCAGCATTTT. Its protein is CASSQVPNQPQHF. This chain links TRBV4-1 with TRBJ1-5, with D unresolved. CDR1 and CDR2 (germline): MGHRA, YSYEKL. This CDR3 contains 13 residues. Deletions cut 1 base from V and 3 bases from J, with 4 bases between.

The chain uses TRBV27 and TRBJ2-7, with D perhaps TRBD1 or TRBD2 (6 bases each). This CDR3 is 19 amino acids long. The germline V gene has CDR1 MNHEY and CDR2 SMNVEV (reference sequence). Trimming left V 1 base short and J 2 bases short, with 24 bases between. The CDR3: CASSLWGASPRSKTYEQYF. The CDR3 DNA sequence: TGTGCCAGCAGTTTATGGGGGGCATCCCCTCGCAGCAAAACCTACGAGCAGTACTTC.

This chain joins TRBV7-8 and TRBJ2-3, with TRBD1 matching over 7 bases. The CDR3 loop spans 16 amino acids. Germline CDR1 is SGHVS and CDR2 is FQNEAQ. The V segment lost 5 bases and the J segment 1 base; nucleotides outside the gene matches: 9. CDR3 sequence: CASSRERGRRTDTQYF. The CDR3 DNA reads as TGTGCCAGCAGCAGGGAGAGGGGGCGTCGCACAGATACGCAGTATTTT.